This is a list of T cell receptor beta chains from one sample in a study of T cells in Graves' hyperthyroidism and ophthalmopathy. TCRdb processed the multiplex PCR reads anew with MiXCR; each CDR3 protein has one entry. The data hold about 560,000 distinct CDR3 sequences, with 15% to 20% observed a single time. The sequenced sample consisted of blood. The receptors were sampled from a young woman with Graves' hyperthyroidism. Each CDR3 is given with its conserved first and last residue. A D gene is named only where the DNA matches it firmly. Part of the rows lack a size; the others show once, few, many or a class for expanded clones.

TRBV5-1	TRBJ1-1	TRBD1	few	TGCGCCAGCAGCTTCCGGGCAGGGGGTACCACTGAAGCTTTCTTT	CASSFRAGGTTEAFF
TRBV7-9	TRBJ2-5	TRBD2	.	TGTGCCAGCAGCTCCTCCGGGACTAAGACCACATGGACCCAGTACTTC	CASSSSGTKTTWTQYF
TRBV29-1	TRBJ2-7	TRBD1	few	TGCAGTGTGGCAGGGGGTGGCTACGAGCAGTACTTC	CSVAGGGYEQYF
TRBV11-1	TRBJ1-1	.	many	TGTGCCAGCAGCCTGGGACGGTATGAAGCTTTCTTT	CASSLGRYEAFF
TRBV7-9	TRBJ2-7	TRBD2	many	TGTGCCAGCAGCTCCCCGCCTAGCGGGAGGGCAAAATCCTACGAGCAGTACTTC	CASSSPPSGRAKSYEQYF
TRBV28	TRBJ2-1	TRBD2	many	TGTGCCAGCAGTTTTATACGACTAGCGGGAGAGGTCGAGTGGAATGAGCAGTTCTTC	CASSFIRLAGEVEWNEQFF
TRBV12-3/TRBV12-4	TRBJ1-1	.	many	TGTGCCAGCAGTTTCCGGGGAGCTGAAGCTTTCTTT	CASSFRGAEAFF
TRBV6-5	TRBJ1-5	TRBD1	few	TGTGCCAGCATTGGTCAGGGGGCACGGGTCGGCAATCAGCCCCAGCATTTT	CASIGQGARVGNQPQHF
TRBV27	TRBJ1-1	.	few	TGTGCCAGCAGTTTGGGGGGGGCAATGGGGAACACTGAAGCTTTCTTT	CASSLGGAMGNTEAFF
TRBV6-2/TRBV6-3	TRBJ1-2	TRBD1	many	TGTGCCAGCAGTTACTCGCCGGACAGGACCGGTGGCTACACCTTC	CASSYSPDRTGGYTF
TRBV25-1	TRBJ1-5	.	.	TGTGCCAGCAGTGACGCAGGGGGCAATCAGCCCCAGCATTTT	CASSDAGGNQPQHF
TRBV30	TRBJ1-4	TRBD1	many	TGTGCCTGGAGTGCGGACAGGGAAAGGGAAAAACTGTTTTTT	CAWSADREREKLFF
TRBV27	TRBJ1-5	TRBD1	few	TGTGCCAGCAGTTCCGAACCGGGACAGTATCAGCCCCAGCATTTT	CASSSEPGQYQPQHF
TRBV4-3	TRBJ2-3	.	.	TGCGCCAGCAGCCAAGCAGAGACGCAGCTGGGCACAGATACGCAGTATTTT	CASSQAETQLGTDTQYF
TRBV18	TRBJ2-7	TRBD1	few	TGTGCCAGCTCCCGTAAAGGGGGCGCCATAGGTGAGCAGTACTTC	CASSRKGGAIGEQYF
TRBV3-1	TRBJ2-1	TRBD2	.	TGTGCCAGCAGCCAAGTCGGGAGGGCCGGGGAGCAGTTCTTC	CASSQVGRAGEQFF
TRBV7-9	TRBJ2-3	.	.	TGTGCCAGCACCACCTGGGCGGCAGGCACAGATACGCAGTATTTT	CASTTWAAGTDTQYF
TRBV29-1	TRBJ2-3	.	many	TGCAGCGTTGAGGGGTCAACAAGCCCTAGCACAGATACGCAGTATTTT	CSVEGSTSPSTDTQYF
TRBV5-6	TRBJ2-5	.	few	TGTGCCAGCAGCTTTGGGTCCAGGGAGACCCAGTACTTC	CASSFGSRETQYF
TRBV28	TRBJ2-2	.	.	TGTGCCAGCAGCGTCGGGAGAACGTCAACGAACACCGGGGAGCTGTTTTTT	CASSVGRTSTNTGELFF
TRBV27	TRBJ2-3	TRBD2	many	TGTGCCAGCAGTCGCAGACTAGCGGGAGGTGTTGCAGATACGCAGTATTTT	CASSRRLAGGVADTQYF
TRBV7-9	TRBJ2-7	.	.	TGTGCCAGCAGCTTGACAGGACCTTATGGATCCTACGAGCAGTACTTC	CASSLTGPYGSYEQYF
TRBV7-9	TRBJ1-1	.	few	TGTGCCAGCACGATTAGTGCGGGGGAGGCGAACACTGAAGCTTTCTTT	CASTISAGEANTEAFF
TRBV7-2	TRBJ2-7	TRBD2	few	TGTGCCAGCAGCACAGACGCGGGGGGGACCTCCTACAAGCAGTACTTC	CASSTDAGGTSYKQYF
TRBV5-1	TRBJ2-1	.	.	TGCGCCAGCAGCTTGGATACCGGAATTTACGAGCAGTTCTTC	CASSLDTGIYEQFF
TRBV25-1	TRBJ1-2	.	few	TGTGCCAGCAGTGAATCCCGGACCTATGGCTACACCTTC	CASSESRTYGYTF
TRBV29-1	TRBJ2-1	TRBD2	.	TGCAGCGTTGAAGGGGAGCGGGAGAGCTACAATGAGCAGTTCTTC	CSVEGERESYNEQFF
TRBV7-7	TRBJ2-7	TRBD1	.	TGTGCTAGCAGCATCGGACAGGGGCAAGCCTACGAGCAGTACTTC	CASSIGQGQAYEQYF
TRBV4-1	TRBJ2-1	.	.	TGCGCCAGCAGCCAAGATATGGGAAGCTCCTACAATGAGCAGTTCTTC	CASSQDMGSSYNEQFF
TRBV3-1	TRBJ1-6	TRBD1	.	TGTGCCAGCAGCCATCCGTCGGGCAGGGGGAATCGGTCACCCCTCCACTTT	CASSHPSGRGNRSPLHF
TRBV20-1	TRBJ1-1	TRBD1	many	TGCAGTGCCGTGACAGGGGCCCTAGCGAACACTGAAGCTTTCTTT	CSAVTGALANTEAFF
TRBV11-1	TRBJ2-7	.	many	TGTGCCAGCAGCTTAGCCCTCGGGCGTGCGGAGCAGTACTTC	CASSLALGRAEQYF
TRBV20-1	TRBJ2-5	.	.	TGCAGTGCTAGGCAGGACTTTCAAGAGACCCAGTACTTC	CSARQDFQETQYF
TRBV25-1	TRBJ1-1	TRBD1	.	TGTGCCAGCAGCTGGGGACAGGGGCGGGAAGCTTTCTTT	CASSWGQGREAFF
TRBV7-2	TRBJ1-1	.	many	TGTGCCAGCAGCACGACGGGGGGTGACACTGAAGCTTTCTTT	CASSTTGGDTEAFF
TRBV12-3/TRBV12-4	TRBJ1-2	.	.	TGTGCCAGCAGTCGAAACAGGAGAAACTGGGGTGGCTACACCTTC	CASSRNRRNWGGYTF